One and the same sample provided the 2 T cell receptor beta chains below, sequenced in a study of beta chain features in type 1 diabetes. The study's findings and limits: Significant though moderate, a shortening of TCRB CDR3s appeared in all four CD4+ subsets of Type 1 diabetes patients.

What these receptors recognize is not known. The isolated RNA, all of it, was reverse transcribed, so expressed TCRB transcripts were what got sequenced. Some clones are missing from TCRdb's copy, which holds only in-frame ones; the method was immunoSEQ multiplex PCR. The sample contains 150,000 to 200,000 clones, 9% of which appear only once. The sample taken for sequencing was central memory CD4+ T cells from blood. The source is a woman aged 25 to 39 with type 1 diabetes.

This clone was counted a few times. CDR3 bases: TGTGCCAGCAGTGAGGGCGGGAGGATTGATGAGCAGTTCTTC. Its translation: CASSEGGRIDEQFF. This chain joins TRBV6-4 and TRBJ2-1; 8 bases fit TRBD2. Germline loops: CDR1 MRHNA, CDR2 SNTAGT. V lost 3 bases and J lost 8; bases outside the gene matches: 6. The CDR3 is made up of 14 amino acids.

This chain connects TRBV29-1 to TRBJ1-1; D unclear. Germline CDR1 SQVTM, CDR2 ANQGSEA. V was clipped by 1 base and J by 3 bases, with 12 bases between them. The CDR3 totals 14 residues. The CDR3 DNA is TGCAGCGTTGAAGGGGCGGGTTCCTACACTGAAGCTTTCTTT. Translation gives CSVEGAGSYTEAFF.